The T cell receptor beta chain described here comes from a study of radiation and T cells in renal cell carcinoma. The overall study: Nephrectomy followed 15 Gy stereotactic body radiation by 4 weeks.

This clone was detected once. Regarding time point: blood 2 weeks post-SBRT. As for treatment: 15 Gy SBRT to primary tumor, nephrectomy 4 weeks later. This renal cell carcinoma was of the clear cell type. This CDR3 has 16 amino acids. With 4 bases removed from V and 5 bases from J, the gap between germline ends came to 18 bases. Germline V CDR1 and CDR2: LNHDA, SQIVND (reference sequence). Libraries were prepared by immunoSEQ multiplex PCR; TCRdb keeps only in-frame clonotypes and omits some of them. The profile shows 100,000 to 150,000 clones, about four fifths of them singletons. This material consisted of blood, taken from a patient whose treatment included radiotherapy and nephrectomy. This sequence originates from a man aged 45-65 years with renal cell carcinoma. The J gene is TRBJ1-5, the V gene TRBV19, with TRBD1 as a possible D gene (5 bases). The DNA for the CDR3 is TGTGCCAGTAGTAAAGGATCCGGGACTCGGGATCAGCCCCAGCATTTT. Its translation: CASSKGSGTRDQPQHF.